This TCR beta chain was profiled in a study of T cell responses to AZD1222 COVID-19 vaccine. The germline V gene encodes CDR1 LNHDA and CDR2 SQIVND (reference sequence). The CDR3 runs 16 residues. J was trimmed by 7 bases and V by 1 base; bases with no gene match: 8. This clone was observed a single time. Clones were read by immunoSEQ multiplex PCR, and TCRdb kept only the in-frame ones, dropping some. The repertoire consists of some 250,000 clones, with approximately 94% occurring once and the leading ten covering 0.55%. Sample: peripheral blood, taken 28 days after the second AZD1222 dose. V usage is TRBV19 and J usage is TRBJ2-1; 9 bases match TRBD2. The origin of this receptor is an adult who received the AZD1222 COVID-19 vaccine. The CDR3 protein is CASSIAGGSGGNEQFF. CDR3 coding DNA: TGTGCCAGTAGTATAGCTGGCGGTAGCGGGGGTAATGAGCAGTTCTTC.